This T cell receptor (beta chain) appears in the sequencing data of a study of spatial heterogeneity in lung cancer. Study at large: Sequencing consistently turned up more beta-chain sequences than alpha-chain sequences.

Time point given: sample taken at primary tumor resection. Tumor, nontumor lung or frozen PBMC supplied whole RNA that was sequenced unsorted. Patients with untreated early-stage non-small cell lung cancer, numbering 55 to 75, were the donors. The library protocol tagged each TCR cDNA with a unique molecular identifier. TCRdb re-called the 5' RACE reads through MiXCR, storing one row per CDR3 protein. The data contain 24,000 or so distinct CDR3 sequences, 5.5% to 8% of them seen just once; the ten biggest clones take up roughly an eighth. Germline V gene sequence: CDR1 MDHEN, CDR2 SYDVKM. Trimming took 4 bases from V and 5 from J, leaving 14 bases between them. CDR3 length equals 14 residues. By share, this clonotype ranks as medium-sized.

The receptor comes from a male donor with early-stage non-small cell lung cancer. The sample consisted of PBMCs, taken at surgery. V is TRBV28 and J is TRBJ2-5; D unresolved. CDR3 in DNA: TGTGCCAGCAGTTCCCCCCGGTATGGGGAGACCCAGTACTTC. Amino acids: CASSSPRYGETQYF. The whole variable domain, remainder taken from reference TRBV28 and TRBJ2-5, is DVKVTQSSRYLVKRTGEKVFLECVQDMDHENMFWYRQDPGLGLRLIYFSYDVKMKEKGDIPEGYSVSREKKERFSLILESASTNQTSMYLCASSSPRYGETQYFGPGTRLLVL.